The rows below give T cell receptor beta chains drawn from one sample of a study of cytomegalovirus exposure and HLA in healthy donors. The table came from immunoSEQ multiplex PCR; TCRdb's copy has only in-frame clones and leaves some out. The table lists approximately 46,000 clones. The specimen sequenced was PBMCs. Source of these receptors: a male donor in good health and CMV-seronegative. The CDR3 runs from the conserved cysteine through the conserved F or W. Fields, in order: clone size, D gene, J gene, V gene, CDR3 protein, CDR3 DNA. A D gene is named only where the DNA matches it firmly. Part of the rows lack a size; the others show once, few, many or a class for expanded clones.

>-|TRBD1|TRBJ1-2|TRBV10-3
CAIRAGTGGDGYTF
TGTGCCATCAGGGCCGGGACAGGGGGGGATGGCTACACCTTC
>-|-|TRBJ1-4|TRBV19
CASTLGAAPNEKLFF
TGTGCCAGTACCTTGGGGGCGGCTCCCAATGAAAAACTGTTTTTT
>-|-|TRBJ2-7|TRBV18
CASSPQDSYEQYF
TGTGCCAGCTCACCTCAGGACTCCTACGAGCAGTACTTC
>-|-|TRBJ2-7|TRBV5-1
CASPPPAGPYEQYF
TGCGCCAGCCCCCCCCCGGCGGGGCCCTACGAGCAGTACTTC
>medium-sized|TRBD1|TRBJ2-7|TRBV7-9
CASRGQGGEQYF
TGTGCCAGCAGAGGACAGGGGGGTGAGCAGTACTTC
>-|-|TRBJ1-1|TRBV30
CAWSVLGGVRAEAFF
TGTGCCTGGAGTGTACTCGGAGGGGTTCGAGCTGAAGCTTTCTTT
>-|-|TRBJ2-7|TRBV5-8
CASSFSGTSREQYF
TGTGCCAGCAGCTTTTCCGGAACTTCGAGGGAGCAGTACTTC
>-|TRBD1|TRBJ2-7|TRBV18
CASQDRKYYEQYF
TGTGCCAGCCAGGACAGGAAATACTACGAGCAGTACTTC
>-|-|TRBJ1-3|TRBV14
CASSRLISGNTIYF
TGTGCCAGCAGCCGACTGATCTCTGGAAACACCATATATTTT
>-|TRBD1|TRBJ1-1|TRBV7-2
CASSLGQGRGTEAFF
TGTGCCAGCAGCTTGGGACAGGGAAGAGGCACTGAAGCTTTCTTT
>-|TRBD2|TRBJ2-1|TRBV4-3
CASSQEAGGVDNEQFF
TGCGCCAGCAGCCAAGAAGCGGGAGGGGTAGACAATGAGCAGTTCTTC
>-|TRBD2|TRBJ2-7|TRBV11-2
CASNTLAGGPSRTYEQYF
TGTGCCAGCAACACTTTAGCGGGAGGGCCTTCCAGGACCTACGAGCAGTACTTC
>-|-|TRBJ2-2|TRBV5-1
CASSSSRRNTGELFF
TGCGCCAGCAGCTCTAGCAGAAGAAACACCGGGGAGCTGTTTTTT
>-|TRBD1|TRBJ1-2|TRBV5-1
CASSPTGGNYGYTF
TGCGCCAGCAGCCCAACAGGGGGCAACTATGGCTACACCTTC
>-|TRBD2|TRBJ2-1|TRBV7-9
CASSQRTSGHEQFF
TGTGCCAGCAGTCAGCGGACTAGCGGCCATGAGCAGTTCTTC
>-|TRBD2|TRBJ2-1|TRBV27
CASGYLAGENNEQFF
TGTGCCAGCGGTTACTTAGCGGGAGAAAACAATGAGCAGTTCTTC
>-|-|TRBJ1-1|TRBV5-1
CASSFEGTMNTEAFF
TGCGCCAGCAGCTTTGAGGGGACTATGAACACTGAAGCTTTCTTT
>-|TRBD2|TRBJ2-1|TRBV7-2
CASSLSGTSGNHEQFF
TGTGCCAGCAGCTTATCCGGGACTAGCGGGAATCATGAGCAGTTCTTC
>-|-|TRBJ2-7|TRBV30
CAWSQGFSYEQYF
TGTGCCTGGAGTCAGGGGTTCTCCTACGAGCAGTACTTC
>-|-|TRBJ1-5|TRBV28
CASRGGGNQPQHF
TGTGCCAGCAGGGGAGGAGGCAATCAGCCCCAGCATTTT
>-|TRBD2|TRBJ2-3|TRBV7-3
CASSSNGGSNADTQYF
TGTGCCAGCAGCTCCAACGGCGGGAGTAACGCAGATACGCAGTATTTT
>-|TRBD2|TRBJ2-1|TRBV27
CASSSRGRADNEQFF
TGTGCCAGCAGTTCCCGCGGGAGGGCCGACAATGAGCAGTTCTTC
>-|-|TRBJ1-5|TRBV27
CASSLGGGSNQPQHF
TGTGCCAGCAGTTTGGGAGGGGGGAGCAATCAGCCCCAGCATTTT
>-|-|TRBJ1-5|TRBV6-5
CASSYGRGIQPQHF
TGTGCCAGCAGTTATGGGCGGGGGATCCAGCCCCAGCATTTT
>-|-|TRBJ1-1|TRBV14
CASSQVVGGMSGTEAFF
TGTGCCAGCAGCCAAGTTGTGGGGGGGATGTCGGGCACTGAAGCTTTCTTT
>-|-|TRBJ2-7|TRBV19
CASSPTAGIYEQYF
TGTGCCAGTAGTCCAACTGCCGGGATTTACGAGCAGTACTTC
>-|TRBD2|TRBJ2-7|TRBV6-1
CASRKGLAGGLEQYF
TGTGCCAGCAGGAAAGGACTAGCGGGAGGTCTCGAGCAGTACTTC
>-|TRBD1|TRBJ1-5|TRBV7-8
CASSPTTGAVNQPQHF
TGTGCCAGCAGCCCAACGACAGGGGCGGTCAATCAGCCCCAGCATTTT
>-|-|TRBJ2-7|TRBV14
CASSQDQARRFNEQYF
TGTGCCAGCAGCCAAGATCAGGCTCGACGATTTAACGAGCAGTACTTC
>-|-|TRBJ1-2|TRBV19
CASSTSRDYTF
TGTGCCAGTAGTACCTCCCGCGACTACACCTTC
>-|-|TRBJ2-1|TRBV7-9
CASSLQSGYYNEQFF
TGTGCCAGCAGCTTACAAAGCGGGTACTACAATGAGCAGTTCTTC
>-|-|TRBJ1-1|TRBV2
CASSSGPSNTEAFF
TGTGCCAGCAGTTCAGGGCCTTCCAACACTGAAGCTTTCTTT
>-|TRBD2|TRBJ2-1|TRBV6-1
CASRILAGGYNEQFF
TGTGCCAGCAGAATCCTAGCGGGAGGTTACAATGAGCAGTTCTTC
>-|-|TRBJ1-5|TRBV30
CAWSGKGAPSQHF
TGTGCCTGGAGTGGGAAAGGGGCTCCCTCCCAGCATTTT
>-|-|TRBJ2-5|TRBV7-9
CASSPGHNKRETQYF
TGTGCCAGCAGTCCGGGACACAATAAAAGAGAGACCCAGTACTTC
>-|TRBD1|TRBJ2-1|TRBV9
CASSPTGGNEQFF
TGTGCCAGCAGCCCTACAGGGGGCAATGAGCAGTTCTTC
>-|TRBD1|TRBJ1-2|TRBV28
CASTPGGQGAGYTF
TGTGCCAGCACTCCGGGGGGACAGGGGGCCGGCTACACCTTC
>-|-|TRBJ2-3|TRBV18
CASSPRLRAADTQYF
TGTGCCAGCTCACCTAGGTTACGAGCAGCGGATACGCAGTATTTT
>-|-|TRBJ2-1|TRBV7-2
CASSPAPGIYNEQFF
TGTGCCAGCAGCCCAGCTCCGGGGATCTACAATGAGCAGTTCTTC
>-|-|TRBJ2-5|TRBV6-6
CASMAGRETQYF
TGTGCCAGCATGGCGGGACGGGAGACCCAGTACTTC
>-|-|TRBJ2-5|TRBV25-1
CASSEYLGTFQETQYF
TGTGCCAGCAGTGAATATTTGGGGACATTCCAAGAGACCCAGTACTTC